This T cell receptor beta chain was identified in a study of blood T cell repertoires in COVID-19 (dated by TCRdb to the early 2020s). General notes on the study: Collaborator samples came from the United States, Italy and Spain and covered acute and convalescent phases of COVID-19. The material from the prospective study consisted of cDNA or gDNA derived from T cells, B-cell-depleted T cells, or PBMCs. Deeply sampled blood TCRbeta repertoires from subjects exposed to, actively infected with, or recovered from COVID-19 were included in the dataset. The repertoires were made available in a free public database intended to serve as a resource for research on the immune response to SARS-CoV-2. The samples were drawn from two sources: the first 160 participants of the ongoing ImmuneRACE study, and 950 to 1,500 subjects contributed by 6 global collaborators. Nearly every sample came with metadata listing a de-identified subject ID, COVID-19 status, age in years and sex. HLA class I and class II types, where available, came from metadata supplied by the sample provider rather than from assay-based typing.

Study-level results and caveats: The quantity of clinical and demographic metadata differed by source and by participant and was supplied without curation.

Enrolling through a virtual design, the prospective study's participants ranged in age from roughly 18 to 95 years and lived across some 23 United States geographic areas. To assign participants to cohorts, the prospective study relied on clinical history that participants themselves reported in a screening survey and a study questionnaire. Recovered participants in ImmuneRACE Cohort 3 were defined as having two consecutive negative NP/OP PCR tests, clearance from a healthcare professional, or resolution of symptoms. In the prospective study, whole blood, serum and a nasopharyngeal or oropharyngeal swab were collected from each participant by mobile phlebotomists. Prospective study participants could optionally give additional blood draws and questionnaires over a roughly two-month period. Prospective study blood samples were shipped either frozen or at room temperature before DNA extraction. TCRbeta CDR3 regions were amplified from genomic DNA by means of the immunoSEQ Assay, a bias-controlled multiplex PCR. Concerning the study's data processing: Nucleated cell counts per sample were estimated from amplification of reference gene primers within the assay. Sequence reads were collapsed and filtered to measure the absolute abundance of every unique TCRbeta CDR3 rearrangement. For each sample, productive Simpson clonality was calculated as the square root of Simpson's diversity index over productive rearrangements. The clones in this table, taken by TCRdb from immuneACCESS, are in-frame only. Not every clone is retained; where verified, under half of the shortfall comes from an unresolved V gene, and the cause of the rest is unknown. The V and J calls and clone size come from that table; D and trimming were worked out from the DNA. The table for this sample lists 200,000 to 250,000 clones; 84% of them were counted only once. The top ten clonotypes cover approximately 6.6% of the sample.

Worth noting for this clone: This clone's antigen is unknown. The record has no base qualities; no much larger clone is one base away. Distinct nucleotide sequences in the sample also encode this CDR3.

The sample was PBMCs or T cells enriched from blood (not recorded which). The TCR comes from a woman in her forties who had recovered from COVID-19.

CDR3 region: CASSRSGANVLTF. The nucleotide sequence is given as TGTGCCAGCAGCCGGTCTGGGGCCAACGTCCTGACTTTC. The chain is made from TRBV7-9 and TRBJ2-6; the D gene lacks a confident call. Via the germline V gene (reference sequence), CDR1 is SEHNR and CDR2 FQNEAQ. The CDR3 starts with the cysteine, ends with the phenylalanine, and has 13 residues. Only the CDR3 region is kept as DNA, spanning 39 bases read in frame from base 1. V is cut by 5 bases and J by 1 base, and the space between the germline ends is 3 bases.